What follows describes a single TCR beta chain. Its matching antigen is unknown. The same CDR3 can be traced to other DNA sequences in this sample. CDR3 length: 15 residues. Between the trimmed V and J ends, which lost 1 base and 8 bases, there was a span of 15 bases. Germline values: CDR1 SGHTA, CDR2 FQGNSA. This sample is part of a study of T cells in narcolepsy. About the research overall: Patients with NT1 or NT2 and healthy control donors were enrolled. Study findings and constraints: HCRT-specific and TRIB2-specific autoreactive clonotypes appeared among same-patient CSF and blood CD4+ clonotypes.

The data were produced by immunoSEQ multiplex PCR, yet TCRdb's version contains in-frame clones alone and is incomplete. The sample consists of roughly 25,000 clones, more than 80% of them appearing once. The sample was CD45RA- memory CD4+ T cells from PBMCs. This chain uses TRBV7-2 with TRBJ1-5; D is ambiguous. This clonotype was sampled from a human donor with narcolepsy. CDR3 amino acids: CASSLGLGRREPQHF. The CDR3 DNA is TGTGCCAGCAGCTTAGGGCTAGGCAGACGAGAGCCCCAGCATTTT.